This paragraph reports one T cell receptor beta chain. Its specificity is unknown. There are 13 residues in the CDR3. Germline CDR1 reads DFQATT; CDR2 reads SNEGSKA (reference sequence). V gave up 0 bases and J gave up 9 bases, with 9 bases separating them. This specimen belongs to a study of blood T cells in healthy people across ages. Whole-study results and caveats: Percentage of naive T cells showed a strong correlation with TCR beta diversity. Estimates of diversity drawn from one million T cells were considered underestimates.

The donors, aged 6 to 90, were healthy Caucasians from Russia. RNA extraction gave at least 5.5 micrograms of total RNA per sample. A J-beta primer mix and a sample-barcoded 5' primer were used in a second PCR of roughly 6 to 11 cycles. TCRdb reprocessed the 5' RACE reads with MiXCR, giving one entry per CDR3 protein. Here the sample spans approximately 2,000,000 distinct CDR3 sequences, around 42% being singletons. Sequences were obtained from blood. V and J are TRBV20-1 and TRBJ1-6; possibly TRBD1 for D (5 bases). The sequence was collected from a human donor in good health. In DNA, the CDR3 is TGCAGTGCTAGAGACAGGGCGCCTTCACCCCTCCACTTT. The encoded protein is CSARDRAPSPLHF.